Listed below are T cell receptor beta chains from one sample, sequenced in a study of blood T cells in healthy people across ages. TCRdb called the 5' RACE reads again in MiXCR, with one record for every CDR3 protein. The sample has approximately 850,000 distinct CDR3 sequences, about three fifths seen once. Sequencing was performed on blood. The receptors derive from a man aged 30 to 45 in good health. The CDR3 runs from the conserved cysteine through the conserved F or W. D genes are given only for firm matches. Expanded clones are given a class, and other clones once, few, many or no size at all.

>TRBV20-1|-|TRBJ2-5|-
TGCAGTGCACCTGAACTACCCCGGGAGACCCAGTACTTC
CSAPELPRETQYF
>TRBV6-1|-|TRBJ1-2|TRBD1
TGTGCCAGCAGTGAAACAACAGGGGGAGGAGGCTACACCTTC
CASSETTGGGGYTF
>TRBV5-1|once|TRBJ2-1|-
TGCGCCAGCAGCTTGTCGAGCTCACCCTACAATGAGCAGTTCTTC
CASSLSSSPYNEQFF
>TRBV7-2|-|TRBJ2-5|-
TGTGCCAGCAGCTTAGCGCGGTGGGAGTGGGAGACCCAGTACTTC
CASSLARWEWETQYF
>TRBV27|-|TRBJ2-1|-
TGTGCCAGCAGTTGGGGCGTAGGAGGGGGTAGGAATGAGCAGTTCTTC
CASSWGVGGGRNEQFF
>TRBV12-3/TRBV12-4|many|TRBJ2-1|TRBD2
TGTGCCAGCAGTTCCTCCCTAGCGGGAGCCGCATACAATGAGCAGTTCTTC
CASSSSLAGAAYNEQFF
>TRBV20-1|-|TRBJ2-1|-
TGCAGTGGTCCCGGGGTCTCCTACAATGAGCAGTTCTTC
CSGPGVSYNEQFF
>TRBV4-3|-|TRBJ2-1|TRBD1
TGCGCCAGCAGCCGGGATAAGCCGGGACAGGGTATTAATGAGCAGTTCTTC
CASSRDKPGQGINEQFF
>TRBV9|few|TRBJ2-1|-
TGTGCCAGCAGCGTAGCTGGCGGGGACCCCTACAATGAGCAGTTCTTC
CASSVAGGDPYNEQFF
>TRBV7-2|-|TRBJ2-7|TRBD1
TGTGCCAGCAGCTTGCCGGGACAGGGTATCTACGAGCAGTACTTC
CASSLPGQGIYEQYF
>TRBV27|few|TRBJ1-2|-
TGTGCCAGCGCGCCTGGGAACTATGGCTACACCTTC
CASAPGNYGYTF
>TRBV25-1|once|TRBJ2-6|-
TGTGCCAGCATTGGAGGATCTGGGGCCAACGTCCTGACTTTC
CASIGGSGANVLTF
>TRBV5-1|few|TRBJ2-1|-
TGTGCCAGCAGCTTAGGCGGGGACAATGAGCAGTTCTTC
CASSLGGDNEQFF
>TRBV3-1|-|TRBJ2-6|-
TGTGCCAGCAGCCCTGGCTGGGTAAGGGTTCCTGGGGCCAACGTCCTGACTTTC
CASSPGWVRVPGANVLTF
>TRBV20-1|-|TRBJ2-3|TRBD2
TGCAGTGCTAGACTGGGGGGGAGGACAGATACGCAGTATTTT
CSARLGGRTDTQYF
>TRBV15|-|TRBJ1-5|-
TGTGCCACCAGCGACGGGAGAGGGGTTCAGCCCCAGCATTTT
CATSDGRGVQPQHF
>TRBV12-5|-|TRBJ2-4|TRBD1
TGTGCTAGTGGTTTGCCTCACGGAGGGACAGGAGCTACTCAAGCCAAAAACATTCAGTACTTC
CASGLPHGGTGATQAKNIQYF
>TRBV9|-|TRBJ1-5|-
TGTGCCAGCAGCGTAGGGGGGGGGCAGAATCAGCCCCAGCATTTT
CASSVGGGQNQPQHF
>TRBV3-1|few|TRBJ1-2|TRBD1
TGTGCCAGCAGGCCAACCGGACAGGAGTATGGCTACACCTTC
CASRPTGQEYGYTF
>TRBV3-1|-|TRBJ2-5|-
TGTGCCAGCAGCCAAGATGACCTCAATGGCGAGACCCAGTACTTC
CASSQDDLNGETQYF
>TRBV6-2/TRBV6-3|-|TRBJ1-2|-
TGTGCCAGCAGAGACGAACCGACCTATGGCTACACCTTC
CASRDEPTYGYTF
>TRBV5-1|-|TRBJ2-6|-
TGCGCCAGCAGCTTGGCAGTTGTCCGTACTGGGGCCAACGTCCTGACTTTC
CASSLAVVRTGANVLTF
>TRBV29-1|-|TRBJ2-5|-
TGCAGCGCCGCAAGGGCGGGATTGTACAATGAGCAGTACTTC
CSAARAGLYNEQYF
>TRBV11-2|few|TRBJ2-1|TRBD2
TGTGCCAGCTCCGATCTAAGCGGGAGGGTCGATGAGCAGTTCTTC
CASSDLSGRVDEQFF
>TRBV12-3/TRBV12-4|-|TRBJ2-6|-
TGTGCCAGCAGTCGTAACGGGGCCAACGTCCTGACTTTC
CASSRNGANVLTF
>TRBV20-1|-|TRBJ1-6|TRBD1
TGCAGTGCAATCCGACAGGGGTCTATTTATAATTCACCCCTCCACTTT
CSAIRQGSIYNSPLHF